Listed here are 30 T cell receptor beta chains from one sample, sequenced in a study. MiXCR, applied by TCRdb to the RT-PCR reads, yields one record per CDR3 protein. The table shows around 700,000 distinct CDR3 sequences, with more than 13% occurring only once. The sample comprised memory CD4+ T cells from blood. These receptors all come from a female donor in good health, serving as a healthy control.

The V gene is TRBV28, the J gene TRBJ1-1; D not resolved. The CDR3 length is 13 residues. V lost 6 bases and J lost 4, with 12 bases in between. CDR1 and CDR2 (germline): MDHEN, SYDVKM. The CDR3 loop is CASSWTVGTEAFF. The CDR3 coding sequence is TGTGCCAGCAGCTGGACTGTGGGCACTGAAGCTTTCTTT.

In nucleotides, the CDR3 is TGTGCCAGCAGCTCCCCCGGGGTCAAAGAGACCCAGTACTTC. Translating gives CASSSPGVKETQYF. The chain uses TRBV7-9 and TRBJ2-5; tentative D call: TRBD2 (5 bases). Per the germline V gene, CDR1 is SEHNR and CDR2 is FQNEAQ (reference sequence). The germline V and J ends were trimmed by 4 bases and 3 bases, with 12 bases remaining between them. The CDR3 loop spans 14 amino acids.

This clonotype was seen at least ten times. V is TRBV11-2 and J is TRBJ2-3; D is possibly TRBD2 (5 bases). Germline loops: CDR1 SGHAT, CDR2 FQNNGV. V lost 4 bases and J lost 3, with 8 bases in between. The CDR3 loop spans 13 amino acids. This chain's CDR3 is CASSSLATDTQYF. In nucleotides, the CDR3 is TGTGCCAGCAGCTCCCTAGCTACAGATACGCAGTATTTT. The whole variable domain, filled in from reference TRBV11-2 and TRBJ2-3, reads EAGVAQSPRYKIIEKRQSVAFWCNPISGHATLYWYQQILGQGPKLLIQFQNNGVVDDSQLPKDRFSAERLKGVDSTLKIQPAKLEDSAVYLCASSSLATDTQYFGPGTRLTVL.

This clonotype was observed a few times. The chain combines TRBV6-2 or TRBV6-3 with TRBJ2-7; D possibly uses TRBD1 or TRBD2 (5 bases each). The germline CDR1 and CDR2 sequences are MNHEY and SVGEGT. This CDR3 contains 12 residues. V dropped 8 bases and J dropped 2 bases, with 10 bases sitting between them. CDR3: CASRDQPYEQYF. For the CDR3, the DNA is TGTGCCAGCCGGGACCAACCCTACGAGCAGTACTTC.

The rearrangement joins TRBV7-3 to TRBJ2-1; D assignment may be TRBD1 or TRBD2 (5 bases each). V lost 4 bases and J 8 bases, leaving 12 bases between the germline ends. This CDR3 has 13 amino acids. Germline loops: CDR1 SGHTA, CDR2 FQGTGA. As DNA, the CDR3 is TGTGCCAGCAGCTCTATGGTGGGGGATGAGCAGTTCTTC. It translates to CASSSMVGDEQFF. The entire variable domain, with the rest obtained from reference TRBV7-3 and TRBJ2-1, is as follows: GAGVSQTPSNKVTEKGKYVELRCDPISGHTALYWYRQSLGQGPEFLIYFQGTGAADDSGLPNDRFFAVRPEGSVSTLKIQRTERGDSAVYLCASSSMVGDEQFFGPGTRLTVL.

V is TRBV24-1 and J is TRBJ2-2; TRBD2 matches 7 bases. Unmatched junction bases numbered 0, after V lost 0 bases and J lost 0 bases. This CDR3 contains 16 residues. The germline gives CDR1 KGHDR, CDR2 SFDVKD. The CDR3 spells CATSDLAGANTGELFF. The CDR3 bases are TGTGCCACCAGTGATTTGGCGGGAGCGAACACCGGGGAGCTGTTTTTT.

The chain joins TRBV7-2 to TRBJ2-3, with 13 bases matching TRBD2. V trimming: 6 bases; J trimming: 5 bases; junction bases outside the gene matches: 5. This CDR3 contains 15 residues. The V gene's germline CDR1 is SGHTA and CDR2 FQGNSA. The DNA for the CDR3 is TGTGCCAGCAGTTGGACTAGCGGGGGAGGAGATACGCAGTATTTT. Translation: CASSWTSGGGDTQYF.

This rearrangement joins TRBV10-1 to TRBJ2-3, with D possibly being TRBD2 (6 bases). V shed 3 bases and J shed 14 bases, with 21 bases lying between them. There are 14 residues in the CDR3. Germline CDR1 reads WNHNN; CDR2 reads SYGVQD (reference sequence). For the CDR3, the DNA is TGCGCCAGCAGTGATTCAAGTTCTGGAAGCGGGCGGTATTTT. This encodes CASSDSSSGSGRYF.

Only a few counts were recorded for this clonotype. DNA for the CDR3: TGCAGTGCTCCCCGACGGACTAGCGGGGCCGGCGAGCAGTACTTC. Translation: CSAPRRTSGAGEQYF. The genes are TRBV20-1 and TRBJ2-7; 12 positions agree with TRBD2. Germline lookup yields CDR1 DFQATT and CDR2 SNEGSKA (reference sequence). Trimming at V came to 5 bases and at J to 6 bases, leaving 11 bases not matched to a gene. CDR3 length equals 15 residues.

The rearrangement links TRBV7-2 to TRBJ1-3; D possibly corresponds to TRBD1 (6 bases). The CDR3 length is 14 residues. Between the trimmed V and J ends, which lost 5 bases and 2 bases, there was a span of 10 bases. From germline, CDR1 is SGHTA and CDR2 FQGNSA. The CDR3 reads CASSHGQPGNTIYF. The CDR3 region has the DNA TGTGCCAGCAGCCATGGACAGCCTGGAAACACCATATATTTT. The full variable domain, rest sourced from reference TRBV7-2 and TRBJ1-3, is GAGVSQSPSNKVTEKGKDVELRCDPISGHTALYWYRQSLGQGLEFLIYFQGNSAPDKSGLPSDRFSAERTGGSVSTLTIQRTQQEDSAVYLCASSHGQPGNTIYFGEGSWLTVV.

At least ten counts were recorded for this clonotype. The rearrangement links TRBV28 to TRBJ2-7; a weak D match, TRBD2 (5 bases). Trimming removed 6 bases from V and 6 bases from J, with 15 bases in between. The CDR3 extends over 13 amino acids. Germline CDR1 is MDHEN and CDR2 is SYDVKM. CDR3 region: CASRRAKGGEQYF. CDR3 in DNA: TGTGCCAGCAGGCGGGCCAAGGGCGGCGAGCAGTACTTC.

The chain carries TRBV4-2 and TRBJ2-1; D is possibly TRBD2 (6 bases). CDR3 size: 14 residues. From germline, CDR1 is LGHNA and CDR2 YNFKEQ. Trimming removed 1 base from V and 8 bases from J, with 12 bases in between. The CDR3 spells CASSQVASEDEQFF. Written as DNA, the CDR3 is TGTGCCAGCAGCCAAGTAGCTAGCGAGGATGAGCAGTTCTTC.

The gene calls are TRBV20-1 and TRBJ2-3; 13 positions agree with TRBD2. CDR3 size: 18 residues. Germline V gives CDR1 DFQATT, CDR2 SNEGSKA (reference sequence). With V trimmed by 3 bases and J by 3 bases, 12 bases remained unmatched. DNA for the CDR3: TGCAGTGCTAGGCCTACTAGCGGGGGGGCCGAAGGGACAGATACGCAGTATTTT. Encoded protein: CSARPTSGGAEGTDTQYF.

In this sample, this clonotype turned up a few times. The chain links TRBV7-9 to TRBJ2-3; 10 nucleotides line up with TRBD1. The V and J ends lost 4 bases and 2 bases, in that order; junction bases with no gene match: 18. The CDR3 is made up of 20 amino acids. Germline CDR1 SEHNR, CDR2 FQNEAQ (reference sequence). The CDR3 region has the DNA TGTGCCAGCAGCTCGACAGGGGGCGCAGGAGCGGGTACCTTCACAGATACGCAGTATTTT. It encodes CASSSTGGAGAGTFTDTQYF.

The chain combines TRBV20-1 with TRBJ1-3; D is unclear. V dropped 2 bases and J dropped 4 bases, with 9 bases sitting between them. Per germline, CDR1 DFQATT and CDR2 SNEGSKA (reference sequence). The CDR3 consists of 13 residues. As DNA, the CDR3 is TGCAGTGCTAGACAGACTGCAGGAAACACCATATATTTT. It yields the protein CSARQTAGNTIYF.

The chain joins TRBV27 to TRBJ2-1; TRBD2 might be the D (6 bases). From germline, CDR1 is MNHEY and CDR2 SMNVEV (reference sequence). Trimming shortened V by 5 bases and J by 4 bases, and 15 bases separated the two germline ends. The CDR3 sequence is 15 residues long. CDR3 amino acids: CASSMSGGDYNEQFF. The DNA of the CDR3 is TGTGCCAGCAGTATGTCGGGCGGGGATTACAATGAGCAGTTCTTC.

The rearrangement links TRBV7-2 to TRBJ2-7; TRBD1 is a possible D gene (6 bases). Germline V gene lookup returns CDR1 SGHTA and CDR2 FQGNSA. Trimming took 1 base from V and 0 from J, leaving 13 bases between them. The CDR3 is 16 amino acids. The CDR3 region is CASSLVGGGNSYEQYF. For the CDR3, the DNA is TGTGCCAGCAGCTTAGTTGGGGGCGGTAACTCCTACGAGCAGTACTTC.

This clonotype appeared many times. The chain joins TRBV14 to TRBJ2-7, with 8 bases aligning to TRBD1. Germline CDR1 SGHDN, CDR2 FVKESK. The CDR3 consists of 12 residues. J lost 13 bases, V lost 0 bases, and 5 bases had no gene match. CDR3 nucleotides: TGTGCCAGCAGCCAAGATAGGGACAGGTCCTACTTC. Translation: CASSQDRDRSYF.

This clonotype has a handful of counts. The V gene is TRBV29-1, the J gene TRBJ1-3, with D unresolved. The germline gives CDR1 SQVTM, CDR2 ANQGSEA. The CDR3 loop spans 12 amino acids. Trimming cost V 0 bases and J 7 bases, with 7 bases left between them. As DNA, the CDR3 is TGCAGCGTTGAAGATCTAGGGAACACCATATATTTT. This gives the protein CSVEDLGNTIYF. Filled out from reference TRBV29-1 and TRBJ1-3, the complete variable domain reads SAVISQKPSRDICQRGTSLTIQCQVDSQVTMMFWYRQQPGQSLTLIATANQGSEATYESGFVIDKFPISRPNLTFSTLTVSNMSPEDSSIYLCSVEDLGNTIYFGEGSWLTVV.

At least ten counts were recorded for this clonotype. The genes are TRBV12-3 or TRBV12-4 and TRBJ2-7; D uncertain. V lost 7 bases, J lost 0 bases, and 10 bases lay in between. The CDR3 is 13 amino acids. The CDR3 bases are TGTGCCAGCACAGACACCAGCTCCTACGAGCAGTACTTC. Encoded protein: CASTDTSSYEQYF.

This clonotype was picked up a small number of times. The rearrangement uses TRBV4-3 and TRBJ2-1; maybe TRBD2 (5 bases). Germline lookup yields CDR1 LGHNA and CDR2 YSLEER. The V and J ends lost 1 base and 10 bases respectively, with 11 bases between them. This CDR3 contains 13 residues. CDR3 in amino acids: CASSQVRGMEQFF. The CDR3 DNA follows: TGCGCCAGCAGCCAAGTACGGGGTATGGAGCAGTTCTTC.

The V gene is TRBV20-1, the J gene TRBJ2-3; 7 bases are a match to TRBD2. This CDR3 has 12 residues. CDR1 is DFQATT and CDR2 is SNEGSKA in the germline V gene (reference sequence). CDR3 nucleotides: TGCTCTGGCGGGAGTAGTCAAGATACGCAGTATTTT. Translated: CSGGSSQDTQYF.

This clonotype has only one observation. The rearrangement joins TRBV28 to TRBJ2-5, with 9 nucleotides matching TRBD2. The junction had 5 bases not matched to a gene; V was cut back by 5 bases and J by 4 bases. This CDR3 spans 14 amino acids. Germline values: CDR1 MDHEN, CDR2 SYDVKM. The CDR3 sequence: CASSKLAGSETQYF. The CDR3 coding sequence is TGTGCCAGCAGTAAACTAGCGGGCTCAGAGACCCAGTACTTC.

This clonotype has a count of ten or more. The chain couples TRBV10-3 to TRBJ2-3, with TRBD1 identical over 7 bases. The trim removed 6 bases at V and 0 bases at J, leaving 3 bases unmatched. The CDR3 runs to 14 residues. CDR1 ENHRY and CDR2 SYGVKD come from the germline V gene. The CDR3 region has the DNA TGTGCCATCAGGCCGGGACAGAGCACAGATACGCAGTATTTT. Protein: CAIRPGQSTDTQYF.

This rearrangement joins TRBV7-2 to TRBJ2-1; 8 bases agree with TRBD2. The V and J ends lost 1 base and 0 bases, in that order; junction bases with no gene match: 5. The CDR3 is 17 amino acids. Germline CDR1 and CDR2: SGHTA and FQGNSA. The CDR3 DNA is TGTGCCAGCAGCTTAGAGCTAGCGGGCATCTCCTACAATGAGCAGTTCTTC. It codes for CASSLELAGISYNEQFF.

This clonotype was detected many times. The chain couples TRBV4-2 to TRBJ2-7, with 7 bases fitting TRBD1. Germline CDR1 LGHNA, CDR2 YNFKEQ. With V trimmed by 4 bases and J by 5 bases, 11 bases remained unmatched. The CDR3 contains 15 residues. CDR3 amino acids: CASSRNPTTGDEQYF. CDR3 coding DNA: TGTGCCAGCAGCCGGAACCCCACTACAGGGGACGAGCAGTACTTC.

The table lists this clonotype with many counts. The chain joins TRBV6-2 or TRBV6-3 to TRBJ2-3; D is uncertain. The CDR3 sequence is 14 residues long. Trimming took 5 bases from V and 1 from J, leaving 10 bases between them. The germline V gene encodes CDR1 MNHEY and CDR2 SVGEGT. This CDR3 is CASSEKGGTDTQYF. The CDR3 nucleotides are TGTGCCAGCAGTGAAAAGGGTGGCACAGATACGCAGTATTTT.

The chain recombines TRBV6-1 with TRBJ1-5; D gene ambiguous. Germline CDR1 is MNHNS and CDR2 is SASEGT. The CDR3 consists of 18 residues. V was shortened by 1 base and J by 1 base, with 17 bases between the two germline ends. The CDR3 region is CASSEGRLHAYSNQPQHF. CDR3 DNA sequence: TGTGCCAGCAGTGAAGGCAGACTCCATGCCTACAGCAATCAGCCCCAGCATTTT.

The chain links TRBV7-9 to TRBJ2-5, with TRBD1 matching 9 bases. Germline V gene data show CDR1 as SEHNR and CDR2 as FQNEAQ (reference sequence). V trimming: 5 bases; J trimming: 4 bases; junction bases outside the gene matches: 8. The CDR3 runs to 15 residues. The CDR3 DNA sequence: TGTGCCAGCAGCCCCGACAGGGGGGTACGAGAGACCCAGTACTTC. Translation: CASSPDRGVRETQYF.

This clonotype was picked up a small number of times. The chain joins TRBV18 to TRBJ2-7, with D possibly being TRBD1 (6 bases). The CDR3 consists of 16 residues. From germline, CDR1 is KGHSH and CDR2 LQKENI. V gave up 4 bases and J gave up 2 bases, with 18 bases separating them. The CDR3 loop is CASSQTGDNVPYEQYF. The CDR3 DNA sequence: TGTGCCAGCTCACAAACTGGGGACAATGTTCCCTACGAGCAGTACTTC.